The rows below give T cell receptor beta chains drawn from one sample of a study of human T cells and chemical hapten exposure. MiXCR was run by TCRdb on the RACE reads, yielding one entry per CDR3 protein. The data contain fewer than 350,000 distinct CDR3 sequences, around 7.3% of them singletons. The material sequenced was whole blood, taken in connection with sensitization to the hapten diphenylcyclopropenone (DPC). The receptors shown here come from a man aged 18 to 30 with alopecia areata. Some clones in this sample may be carry-over from other donors' samples. Each CDR3 is given with its conserved first and last residue. D genes are given only for firm matches. Expanded clones get a size class; other rows say once, few or many, or leave the size out.

V	D	J	size	CDR3	DNA
TRBV27	TRBD1	TRBJ2-7	few	CASSLLGTGDEQYF	TGTGCCAGCAGTCTATTGGGGACAGGGGACGAGCAGTACTTC
TRBV7-2	NA	TRBJ1-6	many	CASSGDVGNSPLHF	TGTGCCAGCAGCGGGGACGTAGGGAATTCACCCCTCCACTTT
TRBV2	TRBD1	TRBJ2-2	NA	CASSGSGTGGIGELFF	TGTGCCAGCAGTGGCTCCGGGACAGGGGGCATCGGGGAGCTGTTTTTT
TRBV7-2	TRBD2	TRBJ2-3	many	CASSLALAGTDTQYF	TGCGCCAGCAGCTTGGCTCTAGCGGGCACAGATACGCAGTATTTT
TRBV3-1	NA	TRBJ1-2	NA	CASSQQGLTNYGYTF	TGTGCCAGCAGCCAACAGGGGCTAACTAACTATGGCTACACCTTC
TRBV6-5	TRBD1	TRBJ2-7	many	CASSYSTGQGAYEQYF	TGTGCCAGCAGTTACTCAACGGGACAGGGGGCCTACGAGCAGTACTTC
TRBV12-3/TRBV12-4	NA	TRBJ2-3	NA	CASSLGTNTDTQYF	TGTGCCAGCAGTTTAGGTACTAACACAGATACGCAGTATTTT
TRBV12-3/TRBV12-4	TRBD1	TRBJ1-1	few	CASRRDRMNTEAFF	TGTGCCAGCAGAAGGGACAGGATGAACACTGAAGCTTTCTTT
TRBV2	NA	TRBJ2-3	NA	CASTPGGLGTDTQYF	TGTGCCAGCACCCCAGGAGGGTTGGGCACAGATACGCAGTATTTT
TRBV28	NA	TRBJ2-7	NA	CASSPRLVGEQYF	TGTGCCAGCAGTCCTCGCTTGGTCGGCGAGCAGTACTTC
TRBV3-1	NA	TRBJ2-7	NA	CASSRAAGTGGSYEQYF	TGTGCCAGCAGCCGAGCCGCCGGGACCGGAGGTTCCTACGAGCAGTACTTC
TRBV4-3	NA	TRBJ2-1	few	CASSQEGRRTRGDEQFF	TGCGCCAGCAGCCAAGAGGGTCGGCGGACCCGCGGTGATGAGCAGTTCTTC
TRBV12-3/TRBV12-4	NA	TRBJ2-2	NA	CASRVGGELFF	TGTGCCAGCAGGGTCGGCGGGGAGCTGTTTTTT
TRBV12-3/TRBV12-4	TRBD2	TRBJ2-2	NA	CASSPGLAGGTGELFF	TGTGCCAGCAGTCCCGGACTAGCGGGGGGAACCGGGGAGCTGTTTTTT
TRBV25-1	NA	TRBJ2-7	few	CASSDPRQKSYEQYF	TGTGCCAGCAGTGATCCCCGACAGAAGTCCTACGAGCAGTACTTC
TRBV12-3/TRBV12-4	NA	TRBJ1-6	few	CASSLRGGHNSPLHF	TGTGCCAGCAGTTTACGTGGAGGTCATAATTCACCCCTCCACTTT
TRBV15	NA	TRBJ1-1	few	CATSRVMGNTEAFF	TGTGCCACCAGCAGGGTAATGGGGAACACTGAAGCTTTCTTT
TRBV7-9	NA	TRBJ1-5	many	CASTDSNQPQHF	TGTGCCAGCACGGATAGCAATCAGCCCCAGCATTTT
TRBV4-3	NA	TRBJ1-5	few	CASSQEASRYSNQPQHF	TGCGCCAGCAGCCAAGAAGCCAGCAGATATAGCAATCAGCCCCAGCATTTT
TRBV10-3	TRBD1	TRBJ2-1	NA	CAISEISGQGALYNEQFF	TGTGCCATCAGTGAAATTTCGGGACAGGGGGCCCTATACAATGAGCAGTTCTTC
TRBV4-3	TRBD1	TRBJ1-1	NA	CASSRATGGSWNTEAFF	TGCGCCAGCAGCCGAGCGACAGGGGGCTCATGGAACACTGAAGCTTTCTTT
TRBV29-1	TRBD1	TRBJ1-2	few	CSATGTGYGYTF	TGCAGCGCCACCGGGACAGGCTATGGCTACACCTTC
TRBV6-2/TRBV6-3	NA	TRBJ2-1	few	CASSYKRYEQFF	TGTGCCAGCAGTTACAAGAGGTATGAGCAGTTCTTC
TRBV12-3/TRBV12-4	NA	TRBJ2-1	few	CASSLPPYNEQFF	TGTGCCAGCAGTTTACCCCCCTACAATGAGCAGTTCTTC
TRBV20-1	NA	TRBJ2-3	NA	CSARVRVSDTGDTQYF	TGCAGTGCTAGAGTTCGGGTTTCAGACACAGGAGATACGCAGTATTTT
TRBV4-1	NA	TRBJ1-2	few	CASSQETPSAYGYTF	TGCGCCAGCAGCCAAGAGACCCCATCGGCCTATGGCTACACCTTC
TRBV12-3/TRBV12-4	NA	TRBJ2-1	few	CASRVGTRMSEQFF	TGTGCCAGCAGGGTGGGAACCAGGATGAGTGAGCAGTTCTTC
TRBV9	NA	TRBJ2-6	few	CASSGFLTLSGANVLTF	TGTGCCAGCAGCGGGTTCTTAACTCTCTCTGGGGCCAACGTCCTGACTTTC
TRBV28	NA	TRBJ2-7	NA	CASSDAGSSHEQYF	TGTGCCAGCAGTGACGCAGGATCCTCCCACGAGCAGTACTTC
TRBV7-9	NA	TRBJ2-1	many	CASSLGSGVLEQFF	TGTGCCAGCAGCTTAGGATCCGGGGTTCTTGAGCAGTTCTTC
TRBV11-2	NA	TRBJ2-3	many	CASSEGGGGSTDTQYF	TGTGCCAGCAGCGAAGGCGGAGGGGGCTCCACAGATACGCAGTATTTT
TRBV3-1	NA	TRBJ2-6	NA	CASSQESGSGANVLTF	TGTGCCAGCAGCCAAGAGTCCGGCTCTGGGGCCAACGTCCTGACTTTC
TRBV9	TRBD1	TRBJ1-2	few	CASSVGQGSGYTF	TGTGCCAGCTCAGTAGGACAGGGCAGCGGCTACACCTTC
TRBV27	NA	TRBJ1-2	many	CASSSQQGHYGYTF	TGTGCCAGCAGTTCCCAACAGGGACACTATGGCTACACCTTC
TRBV12-3/TRBV12-4	NA	TRBJ2-3	few	CASTLAAPSTDTQYF	TGTGCCAGCACCTTAGCGGCCCCTAGCACAGATACGCAGTATTTT
TRBV7-2	TRBD1	TRBJ1-2	few	CASSLPGGQTYGYTF	TGTGCCAGCAGCTTACCAGGGGGGCAGACCTATGGCTACACCTTC
TRBV14	TRBD2	TRBJ2-3	NA	CASSQRLAGSTDTQYF	TGTGCCAGCAGCCAACGACTAGCGGGGAGCACAGATACGCAGTATTTT
TRBV28	NA	TRBJ2-3	few	CASGRRTSTDTQYF	TGTGCCAGCGGGAGGCGGACTAGCACAGATACGCAGTATTTT
TRBV9	NA	TRBJ1-1	NA	CASRAPGGNTEAFF	TGTGCCAGCAGAGCCCCGGGGGGGAACACTGAAGCTTTCTTT
TRBV11-2	TRBD1	TRBJ2-4	many	CASNAVRGRSEAKNIQYF	TGTGCCAGCAACGCAGTCAGGGGGCGATCGGAAGCCAAAAACATTCAGTACTTC
TRBV6-2/TRBV6-3	TRBD1	TRBJ1-1	many	CASSYDRGQSYTEAFF	TGTGCCAGCAGTTACGACAGGGGGCAAAGTTACACTGAAGCTTTCTTT